A selection of T cell receptor beta chains follows, all from one sample in a study of T cells in Graves' hyperthyroidism and ophthalmopathy. Using its own MiXCR run on the multiplex PCR reads, TCRdb lists one record per CDR3 protein. Here the sample spans about 640,000 distinct CDR3 sequences, around 21% being singletons. Specimen: blood. These receptors were obtained from a man aged 25-45 years with Graves' ophthalmopathy. Each CDR3 is given with its conserved first and last residue. The order of the fields is CDR3 length, V gene, J gene, clone size, D gene, CDR3 DNA, CDR3 protein. D genes are given only for firm matches. Size tells how often a clone was seen (once, few, many) or the class of an expanded clone, and some rows leave it out.

cdr3_length: 15; v_call: TRBV18; j_call: TRBJ2-1; clone_size: few; d_call: TRBD2; cdr3_nt: TGTGCCAGCTCACCCCCGGGAGGGCTAGGCAATGAGCAGTTCTTC; cdr3_aa: CASSPPGGLGNEQFF
cdr3_length: 15; v_call: TRBV27; j_call: TRBJ2-4; clone_size: many; d_call: -; cdr3_nt: TGTGCCAGCAGTTCACCCGGGGGACACGAGGACATTCAGTACTTC; cdr3_aa: CASSSPGGHEDIQYF
cdr3_length: 13; v_call: TRBV6-1; j_call: TRBJ2-7; clone_size: -; d_call: -; cdr3_nt: TGTGCCAGCAGTGAAGCCCCGACCTACGAGCAGTACTTC; cdr3_aa: CASSEAPTYEQYF
cdr3_length: 14; v_call: TRBV20-1; j_call: TRBJ1-5; clone_size: few; d_call: -; cdr3_nt: TGCAGTGTCTTGTGGACCGGTAGCAATCAGCCCCAGCATTTT; cdr3_aa: CSVLWTGSNQPQHF
cdr3_length: 15; v_call: TRBV9; j_call: TRBJ2-1; clone_size: -; d_call: -; cdr3_nt: TGTGCCAGCAGCGTAGGGCCGAGCTCCTACAATGAGCAGTTCTTC; cdr3_aa: CASSVGPSSYNEQFF
cdr3_length: 15; v_call: TRBV11-2; j_call: TRBJ2-1; clone_size: -; d_call: -; cdr3_nt: TGTGCCAGCAGCGCCCTCCGGGACTCCTACAATGAGCAGTTCTTC; cdr3_aa: CASSALRDSYNEQFF
cdr3_length: 17; v_call: TRBV12-3/TRBV12-4; j_call: TRBJ2-7; clone_size: -; d_call: TRBD2; cdr3_nt: TGTGCCAGCAGCTACAGAAACCTAGCGGGAACGCTTCACGAGCAGTACTTC; cdr3_aa: CASSYRNLAGTLHEQYF
cdr3_length: 15; v_call: TRBV12-3/TRBV12-4; j_call: TRBJ2-7; clone_size: few; d_call: -; cdr3_nt: TGTGCCAGCAGCTTGCGGGAACTAGGATCCTACGAGCAGTACTTC; cdr3_aa: CASSLRELGSYEQYF
cdr3_length: 14; v_call: TRBV29-1; j_call: TRBJ2-7; clone_size: -; d_call: TRBD2; cdr3_nt: TGCAGCGTTGTCAAACAGCGGGGATCATACGAGCAGTACTTC; cdr3_aa: CSVVKQRGSYEQYF
cdr3_length: 15; v_call: TRBV6-2/TRBV6-3; j_call: TRBJ1-1; clone_size: -; d_call: TRBD1; cdr3_nt: TGTGCCAGCAGCAAACAGGGGATGATGAACACTGAAGCTTTCTTT; cdr3_aa: CASSKQGMMNTEAFF
cdr3_length: 15; v_call: TRBV15; j_call: TRBJ2-7; clone_size: many; d_call: -; cdr3_nt: TGTGCCACCAGCAGAGATATTAGCGCGAGCGACGAGCAGTACTTC; cdr3_aa: CATSRDISASDEQYF
cdr3_length: 13; v_call: TRBV5-1; j_call: TRBJ2-1; clone_size: many; d_call: TRBD1; cdr3_nt: TGCGCCAGCAGCCTTGACAGGGGGAATGAGCAGTTCTTC; cdr3_aa: CASSLDRGNEQFF
cdr3_length: 15; v_call: TRBV20-1; j_call: TRBJ2-1; clone_size: -; d_call: TRBD2; cdr3_nt: TGCAGTGCTAGGGGGGGACTAGCGGGAGTGTGGGAGCAGTTCTTC; cdr3_aa: CSARGGLAGVWEQFF
cdr3_length: 13; v_call: TRBV6-2/TRBV6-3; j_call: TRBJ1-1; clone_size: many; d_call: TRBD1; cdr3_nt: TGTGCCAGCAGGGACAGGCGGGCCACTGAAGCTTTCTTT; cdr3_aa: CASRDRRATEAFF
cdr3_length: 16; v_call: TRBV28; j_call: TRBJ2-3; clone_size: few; d_call: TRBD2; cdr3_nt: TGTGCCAGCAGGATAGGACTAGCGTCGTCCACAGATACGCAGTATTTT; cdr3_aa: CASRIGLASSTDTQYF
cdr3_length: 14; v_call: TRBV28; j_call: TRBJ1-6; clone_size: -; d_call: -; cdr3_nt: TGTGCCAGCAGGACACAGGGTCGGGATTCATCCCTCCACTTT; cdr3_aa: CASRTQGRDSSLHF
cdr3_length: 14; v_call: TRBV28; j_call: TRBJ2-7; clone_size: few; d_call: -; cdr3_nt: TGTGCCAGCACCCCAACGGGGAGGCCCTACGAGCAGTACTTC; cdr3_aa: CASTPTGRPYEQYF
cdr3_length: 14; v_call: TRBV30; j_call: TRBJ2-7; clone_size: few; d_call: -; cdr3_nt: TGTGCCTCCCGGGCCGCTCAGAGCTCCTACGAGCAGTACTTC; cdr3_aa: CASRAAQSSYEQYF
cdr3_length: 15; v_call: TRBV10-3; j_call: TRBJ2-7; clone_size: many; d_call: -; cdr3_nt: TGTGCCATCAGCGCCACTAAAGGACGAGATTACGAGCAGTACTTC; cdr3_aa: CAISATKGRDYEQYF
cdr3_length: 14; v_call: TRBV6-1; j_call: TRBJ2-1; clone_size: -; d_call: -; cdr3_nt: TGTGCCAGCAGTGAGGTCACGGGGTGGGGTGAGCAGTTCTTC; cdr3_aa: CASSEVTGWGEQFF
cdr3_length: 15; v_call: TRBV11-2; j_call: TRBJ2-2; clone_size: many; d_call: TRBD1; cdr3_nt: TGTGCCAGCACCCCGGACAGGGGACGGACCGGGGAGCTGTTTTTT; cdr3_aa: CASTPDRGRTGELFF
cdr3_length: 15; v_call: TRBV5-1; j_call: TRBJ2-7; clone_size: -; d_call: TRBD1; cdr3_nt: TGCGCCAGCAGACTCCGGGACAGGGTTTTCCACGAGCAGTACTTC; cdr3_aa: CASRLRDRVFHEQYF
cdr3_length: 14; v_call: TRBV2; j_call: TRBJ2-3; clone_size: many; d_call: TRBD2; cdr3_nt: TGTGCCAGCAGTGAAACTAGCGCCACAGATACGCAGTATTTT; cdr3_aa: CASSETSATDTQYF
cdr3_length: 15; v_call: TRBV9; j_call: TRBJ1-2; clone_size: once; d_call: -; cdr3_nt: TGTGCCAGCAGCCCTCGGGAAAGCAGTGGGTATGGCTACACCTTC; cdr3_aa: CASSPRESSGYGYTF
cdr3_length: 15; v_call: TRBV5-5; j_call: TRBJ2-7; clone_size: few; d_call: TRBD2; cdr3_nt: TGTGCCAGCAGCTCAGGACTAGCGGGACCGGAGGAGCAGTACTTC; cdr3_aa: CASSSGLAGPEEQYF
cdr3_length: 16; v_call: TRBV18; j_call: TRBJ2-1; clone_size: many; d_call: TRBD2; cdr3_nt: TGTGCCAGCTCACCGTCTCCGGGACTAGCGGGAAATGAGCAGTTCTTC; cdr3_aa: CASSPSPGLAGNEQFF
cdr3_length: 16; v_call: TRBV19; j_call: TRBJ2-1; clone_size: -; d_call: TRBD2; cdr3_nt: TGTGCCAGTAGTATTAGCCGCGGGAGTATCTACAATGAGCAGTTCTTC; cdr3_aa: CASSISRGSIYNEQFF
cdr3_length: 15; v_call: TRBV7-8; j_call: TRBJ2-3; clone_size: few; d_call: -; cdr3_nt: TGTGCCAGCAGCTTAGTTTTCGGGGGCACAGATACGCAGTATTTT; cdr3_aa: CASSLVFGGTDTQYF
cdr3_length: 15; v_call: TRBV5-1; j_call: TRBJ2-7; clone_size: -; d_call: TRBD2; cdr3_nt: TGCGCCAGCAGCTCCGCGCGGGAGGGGTCCTACGAGCAGTACTTC; cdr3_aa: CASSSAREGSYEQYF
cdr3_length: 14; v_call: TRBV7-6; j_call: TRBJ2-2; clone_size: few; d_call: -; cdr3_nt: TGTGCCAGCAGCAACCTAGAGAACACCGGGGAGCTGTTTTTT; cdr3_aa: CASSNLENTGELFF
cdr3_length: 15; v_call: TRBV7-9; j_call: TRBJ2-3; clone_size: few; d_call: TRBD1; cdr3_nt: TGTGCCAGCAGCTTAGTTCAGGGGGCAACAGATACGCAGTATTTT; cdr3_aa: CASSLVQGATDTQYF
cdr3_length: 12; v_call: TRBV7-9; j_call: TRBJ2-5; clone_size: few; d_call: -; cdr3_nt: TGTGCCAGCAGCCTTATCATGGAGACCCAGTACTTC; cdr3_aa: CASSLIMETQYF
cdr3_length: 15; v_call: TRBV28; j_call: TRBJ1-3; clone_size: -; d_call: -; cdr3_nt: -; cdr3_aa: CASSSSRAAGNTIYF
cdr3_length: 15; v_call: TRBV7-9; j_call: TRBJ2-5; clone_size: few; d_call: TRBD1; cdr3_nt: TGTGCCAGCAGCTTCCTCGGACAGGGTCAAGAGACCCAGTACTTC; cdr3_aa: CASSFLGQGQETQYF
cdr3_length: 13; v_call: TRBV12-3/TRBV12-4; j_call: TRBJ1-5; clone_size: many; d_call: TRBD1; cdr3_nt: TGTGCCAGCAGACCGACAGGGAATCAGCCCCAGCATTTT; cdr3_aa: CASRPTGNQPQHF
cdr3_length: 15; v_call: TRBV30; j_call: TRBJ2-7; clone_size: once; d_call: -; cdr3_nt: TGTGCCTGGAATGAACTCCGTACTTCTGCTGGCGAGCAGTACTTC; cdr3_aa: CAWNELRTSAGEQYF
cdr3_length: 15; v_call: TRBV2; j_call: TRBJ2-7; clone_size: many; d_call: TRBD1; cdr3_nt: TGTGCCAGCAGGTGGACAGGGGGCAAAGGACACGAGCAGTACTTC; cdr3_aa: CASRWTGGKGHEQYF
cdr3_length: 14; v_call: TRBV13; j_call: TRBJ2-7; clone_size: many; d_call: -; cdr3_nt: TGTGCCAGCAGCTTAGGGAATAGCATAAACGAGCAGTACTTC; cdr3_aa: CASSLGNSINEQYF
cdr3_length: 14; v_call: TRBV6-1; j_call: TRBJ2-7; clone_size: many; d_call: TRBD1; cdr3_nt: TGTGCCAGCCGCTCCGGGACAGGGAGCCACGAGCAGTACTTC; cdr3_aa: CASRSGTGSHEQYF
cdr3_length: 13; v_call: TRBV20-1; j_call: TRBJ1-1; clone_size: few; d_call: -; cdr3_nt: TGCAGTGCTAGAGATCGTGGCGGCTTTGAAGCTTTCTTT; cdr3_aa: CSARDRGGFEAFF
cdr3_length: 15; v_call: TRBV7-9; j_call: TRBJ2-5; clone_size: -; d_call: -; cdr3_nt: TGTGCCAGCAGCCCCCGAGGGGTGAACCAAGAGACCCAGTACTTC; cdr3_aa: CASSPRGVNQETQYF
cdr3_length: 13; v_call: TRBV27; j_call: TRBJ2-1; clone_size: few; d_call: TRBD2; cdr3_nt: TGTGCCAGCAGTTTGACTAGCGGGAGGGCTAAGTTCTTC; cdr3_aa: CASSLTSGRAKFF
cdr3_length: 14; v_call: TRBV27; j_call: TRBJ1-6; clone_size: many; d_call: -; cdr3_nt: TGTGCCAGCAGTTTGAAGGGCCATAATTCACCCCTCCACTTT; cdr3_aa: CASSLKGHNSPLHF